The 11 T cell receptor beta chains below were found in one sample sequenced in a study of shared clonotypes between healthy human individuals. Produced via immunoSEQ multiplex PCR; TCRdb's table is partial and in-frame only. Seen here are 2,500,000 or so clones, approximately 90% observed once, and the top ten hold 0.37%. Source material: naive CD4+ T cells from PBMCs. Specified subset: CD45RA+ positively selected. These receptors were obtained from a man between 18 and 29 years old in good health. Some clones in this sample may be carry-over from other donors' samples.

This chain connects TRBV7-9 to TRBJ2-1, with no clear D. Germline V gene lookup returns CDR1 SEHNR and CDR2 FQNEAQ (reference sequence). This CDR3 spans 15 amino acids. The V end was cut by 2 bases, the J end by 8 bases, with 16 bases between. As DNA, the CDR3 is TGTGCCAGCAGCTTAAGTCGACCTGAGGTGGATGAGCAGTTCTTC. Translation gives CASSLSRPEVDEQFF.

The chain recombines TRBV11-2 with TRBJ1-1; unclear D gene. The V end was cut by 5 bases, the J end by 5 bases, with 15 bases between. Germline CDR1 is SGHAT and CDR2 is FQNNGV. This CDR3 region has 14 residues. This chain's CDR3 is CASSQNFGNTEAFF. DNA of the CDR3: TGTGCCAGCAGCCAGAATTTCGGTAATACTGAAGCTTTCTTT.

This sequence joins TRBV9 and TRBJ2-7; a weak D match, TRBD1 (5 bases). V was clipped by 2 bases and J by 2 bases, with 11 bases between them. The CDR3 length is 14 residues. Per the germline V gene, CDR1 is SGDLS and CDR2 is YYNGEE. The CDR3 DNA reads as TGTGCCAGCAGCGTCGGCAGGGAAGCCTACGAGCAGTACTTC. This gives the protein CASSVGREAYEQYF. Filled out from reference TRBV9 and TRBJ2-7, the complete variable domain reads DSGVTQTPKHLITATGQRVTLRCSPRSGDLSVYWYQQSLDQGLQFLIQYYNGEERAKGNILERFSAQQFPDLHSELNLSSLELGDSALYFCASSVGREAYEQYFGPGTRLTVT.

The chain uses TRBV28 and TRBJ1-3; D remains unclear. Germline CDR1 MDHEN, CDR2 SYDVKM. V was trimmed by 4 bases and J by 1 base, leaving 14 bases between them. This CDR3 is 16 amino acids long. In DNA, the CDR3 is TGTGCCAGCAGTTCACATGGCTTTGGGTCTGGAAACACCATATATTTT. This encodes CASSSHGFGSGNTIYF.

This clone was seen just once. The chain combines TRBV28 with TRBJ1-5, with D unclear. The V end lost 6 bases, the J end lost 1 base, and 10 bases lay between the germline ends. Germline V gene sequence: CDR1 MDHEN, CDR2 SYDVKM. The CDR3 extends over 14 amino acids. The CDR3 DNA sequence: TGTGCCAGCAGCCTACGGGAAAGCAATCAGCCCCAGCATTTT. Translation: CASSLRESNQPQHF.

The chain links TRBV15 to TRBJ2-6; D perhaps matches TRBD2 (7 bases). The CDR3 sequence is 15 residues long. The germline V gene has CDR1 LNHNV and CDR2 YYDKDF (reference sequence). V shed 9 bases and J shed 0 bases, with 12 bases lying between them. Here the CDR3 reads CATGGPISGANVLTF. Written as DNA, the CDR3 is TGTGCCACGGGGGGGCCGATCTCTGGGGCCAACGTCCTGACTTTC.

The chain couples TRBV19 to TRBJ1-1; no clear D. Germline CDR1 is LNHDA and CDR2 is SQIVND (reference sequence). The CDR3 is 16 amino acids. V was clipped by 3 bases and J by 1 base, with 15 bases between them. CDR3 region: CASSILTTRPNTEAFF. CDR3 DNA sequence: TGTGCCAGTAGTATCTTGACTACCAGACCGAACACTGAAGCTTTCTTT.

V and J are TRBV10-3 and TRBJ2-7; a possible D gene is TRBD2 (5 bases). V was trimmed by 3 bases and J by 2 bases, leaving 23 bases between them. Germline lookup yields CDR1 ENHRY and CDR2 SYGVKD. CDR3 length: 18 residues. The CDR3 coding sequence is TGTGCCATCAGTGACGCCTCGGGTCAGGCGGGTTCTACCTACGAGCAGTACTTC. This codes for CAISDASGQAGSTYEQYF.

The V gene is TRBV11-2, the J gene TRBJ2-3, with D maybe TRBD2 (6 bases). This CDR3 is 16 amino acids long. V was pared by 1 base and J by 2 bases, with 13 bases between. Germline loops: CDR1 SGHAT, CDR2 FQNNGV. CDR3 DNA sequence: TGTGCCAGCAGCTTAGGGTCATTAGCGGCCACAGATACGCAGTATTTT. It encodes CASSLGSLAATDTQYF.

V and J are TRBV19 and TRBJ1-1, with 8 bases identical to TRBD1. V dropped 10 bases and J dropped 5; count of bases not matched to a gene: 6. This CDR3 region has 12 residues. CDR1 is LNHDA and CDR2 is SQIVND in the germline V gene (reference sequence). CDR3 in amino acids: CATNRGWTEAFF. The CDR3 coding sequence is TGTGCCACGAACAGGGGGTGGACTGAAGCTTTCTTT.

V is TRBV6-1 and J is TRBJ2-7, with TRBD2 identical over 8 bases. The CDR3 extends over 15 amino acids. V dropped 5 bases and J dropped 4; count of bases not matched to a gene: 10. The germline V gene has CDR1 MNHNS and CDR2 SASEGT. The CDR3 DNA reads as TGTGCCAGCAGTCCCCCGGGGGGGTTAGGGTACGAGCAGTACTTC. Translation: CASSPPGGLGYEQYF.